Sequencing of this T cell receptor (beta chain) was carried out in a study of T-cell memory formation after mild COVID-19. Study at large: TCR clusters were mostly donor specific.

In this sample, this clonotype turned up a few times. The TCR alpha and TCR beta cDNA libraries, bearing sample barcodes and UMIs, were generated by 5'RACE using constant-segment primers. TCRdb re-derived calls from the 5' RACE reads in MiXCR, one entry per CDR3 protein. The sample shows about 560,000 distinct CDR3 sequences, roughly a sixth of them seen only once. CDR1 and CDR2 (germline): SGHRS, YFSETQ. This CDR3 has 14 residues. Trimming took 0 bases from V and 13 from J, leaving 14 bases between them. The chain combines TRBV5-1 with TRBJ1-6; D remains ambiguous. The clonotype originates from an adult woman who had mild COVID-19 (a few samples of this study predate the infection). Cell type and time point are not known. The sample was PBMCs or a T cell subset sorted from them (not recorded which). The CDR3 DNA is TGCGCCAGCAGCTTGGGCGACGGCTCCGGGCCCCTCCACTTT. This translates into CASSLGDGSGPLHF.